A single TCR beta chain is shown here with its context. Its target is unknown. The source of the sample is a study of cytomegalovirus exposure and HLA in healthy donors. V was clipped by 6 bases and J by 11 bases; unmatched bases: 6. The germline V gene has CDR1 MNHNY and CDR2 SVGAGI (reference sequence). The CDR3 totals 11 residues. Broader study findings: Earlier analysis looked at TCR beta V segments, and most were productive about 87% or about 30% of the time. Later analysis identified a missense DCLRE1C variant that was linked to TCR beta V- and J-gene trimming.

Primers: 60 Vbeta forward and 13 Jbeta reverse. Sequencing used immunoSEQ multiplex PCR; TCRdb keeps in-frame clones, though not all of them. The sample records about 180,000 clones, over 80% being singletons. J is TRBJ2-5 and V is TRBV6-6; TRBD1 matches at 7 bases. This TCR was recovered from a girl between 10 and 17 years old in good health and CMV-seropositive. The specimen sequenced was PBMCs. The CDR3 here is CASSPGQAQYF. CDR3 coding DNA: TGTGCCAGCAGCCCTGGACAGGCGCAGTACTTC.